The 15 T cell receptor beta chains below were found in one sample sequenced in a study of T cells in narcolepsy. Assay: immunoSEQ multiplex PCR; the TCRdb copy retains only in-frame clones and omits some. The sample contains roughly 30,000 clones, roughly 78% of which appear only once. Sequenced: CD45RA- memory CD4+ T cells from PBMCs. These receptors were collected from a human donor with narcolepsy.

This clone was counted a single time. The rearrangement uses TRBV30 and TRBJ1-6; possibly TRBD1 for D (6 bases). V lost 3 bases to trimming and J lost 7 bases, with 13 bases between them. Germline assignment: CDR1 GTSNPN and CDR2 SVGIG (reference sequence). The CDR3 sequence is 14 residues long. The CDR3 DNA sequence: TGTGCCTGGAGCGGGGACACCCGAAATTCACCCCTCCACTTT. Its translation is CAWSGDTRNSPLHF. The variable domain in full, completed from reference TRBV30 and TRBJ1-6, reads SQTIHQWPATLVQPVGSPLSLECTVEGTSNPNLYWYRQAAGRGLQLLFYSVGIGQISSEVPQNLSASRPQDRQFILSSKKLLLSDSGFYLCAWSGDTRNSPLHFGNGTRLTVT.

This rearrangement joins TRBV19 to TRBJ2-7, with D perhaps TRBD1 (6 bases). Looked up from germline, CDR1 is LNHDA and CDR2 is SQIVND (reference sequence). The CDR3 runs 14 residues. The V end lost 5 bases, the J end lost 0 bases, and 11 bases lay between the germline ends. Here the CDR3 reads CASSLGQHSYEQYF. The CDR3 nucleotides read TGTGCCAGTAGTCTAGGACAGCACTCCTACGAGCAGTACTTC.

For this clone: Within the sample, other DNA sequences also encode this same CDR3. The chain carries TRBV5-1 and TRBJ1-2; 7 bases are shared with TRBD1. Trimming cost V 0 bases and J 4 bases; bases outside gene matches: 3. Germline V gene sequence: CDR1 SGHRS, CDR2 YFSETQ. There are 14 residues in the CDR3. CDR3 in amino acids: CASSLAQGGYGYTF. CDR3 nucleotide sequence: TGCGCCAGCAGCTTGGCGCAGGGGGGCTATGGCTACACCTTC. Using reference TRBV5-1 and TRBJ1-2 for the parts outside the CDR3, the full variable domain is KAGVTQTPRYLIKTRGQQVTLSCSPISGHRSVSWYQQTPGQGLQFLFEYFSETQRNKGNFPGRFSGRQFSNSRSEMNVSTLELGDSALYLCASSLAQGGYGYTFGSGTRLTVV.

The genes are TRBV4-2 and TRBJ2-7; 9 bases map to TRBD1. The V and J ends lost 6 bases and 5 bases, in that order; junction bases with no gene match: 8. CDR3 length: 14 residues. CDR1 and CDR2 from the germline V gene are LGHNA and YNFKEQ. This chain's CDR3 is CASSPGQGYDEQYF. CDR3 coding DNA: TGTGCCAGCAGTCCGGGACAGGGTTATGACGAGCAGTACTTC.

This clone was seen a few times. The rearrangement joins TRBV6-1 to TRBJ1-1; D is ambiguous. The CDR3 sequence is 12 residues long. V lost 6 bases and J lost 3, with 8 bases in between. Per the germline V gene, CDR1 is MNHNS and CDR2 is SASEGT. In DNA, the CDR3 is TGTGCCAGCAGCCAGGTGTACACTGAAGCTTTCTTT. Translated: CASSQVYTEAFF.

This clone is medium-sized in the sample. Additional DNA sequences in this sample encode the identical CDR3. This sequence joins TRBV2 and TRBJ2-7; D unresolved. Trimming removed 5 bases at V and 1 base at J, with 3 bases between. Per germline, CDR1 SNHLY and CDR2 FYNNEI. The CDR3 covers 11 residues. CDR3 in amino acids: CASSQSYEQYF. CDR3 DNA sequence: TGTGCCAGCAGTCAATCCTACGAGCAGTACTTC.

The chain couples TRBV29-1 to TRBJ1-5; maybe TRBD1 (5 bases). The CDR3 loop spans 12 amino acids. Per the germline V gene, CDR1 is SQVTM and CDR2 is ANQGSEA. V lost 4 bases to trimming and J lost 7 bases, with 11 bases between them. The CDR3 DNA reads as TGCAGCGTTGGCGGGGCGGGGCAGCCCCAGCATTTT. Translation: CSVGGAGQPQHF.

This chain links TRBV5-1 with TRBJ2-3; 11 bases map to TRBD2. The trim removed 3 bases at V and 5 bases at J, leaving 2 bases unmatched. This CDR3 is 14 amino acids long. Germline values: CDR1 SGHRS, CDR2 YFSETQ. CDR3 bases: TGCGCCAGCAGCTGGGGACTAGCGGAAGATACGCAGTATTTT. Its translation is CASSWGLAEDTQYF.

The CDR3 protein is CASSYSLGTPGYTF. CDR3 DNA sequence: TGTGCCAGCAGTTACTCTTTGGGGACGCCTGGCTACACCTTC. The chain uses TRBV6-8 and TRBJ1-2; tentatively, D is TRBD1 (5 bases). The V gene's germline CDR1 is MNHGY and CDR2 SAAAGT. This CDR3 has 14 amino acids. V lost 0 bases and J 7 bases, leaving 12 bases between the germline ends.

V gene TRBV6-5 combines with J gene TRBJ1-1; no reliable D call. The length of the CDR3 is 12 residues. CDR1 is MNHEY, CDR2 SVGAGI, per germline. V lost 5 bases and J lost 7, with 11 bases in between. CDR3 DNA: TGTGCCAGCAGTGTAATAGGGATTGAAGCTTTCTTT. It specifies CASSVIGIEAFF.

This clone was observed a single time. The V gene is TRBV19, the J gene TRBJ2-7, with a weak D call TRBD2 (5 bases). The V end lost 10 bases, the J end lost 0 bases, and 13 bases lay between the germline ends. The CDR3 is 13 amino acids. The V gene's germline CDR1 is LNHDA and CDR2 SQIVND (reference sequence). The CDR3 spells CATAEGSSYEQYF. The CDR3 DNA sequence: TGTGCCACCGCCGAGGGCAGCTCCTACGAGCAGTACTTC.

The chain uses TRBV6-5 and TRBJ1-5; D call uncertain. V lost 0 bases, J lost 5 bases, and 8 bases lay in between. The CDR3 runs to 14 residues. Germline V lookup: CDR1 MNHEY, CDR2 SVGAGI. CDR3 loop: CASSYSTADQPQHF. In DNA form, the CDR3 reads TGTGCCAGCAGTTACTCGACCGCGGATCAGCCCCAGCATTTT.

The V gene is TRBV11-2, the J gene TRBJ2-1; D gene unclear. Germline CDR1 is SGHAT and CDR2 is FQNNGV. The V end lost 2 bases, the J end lost 8 bases, and 19 bases lay between the germline ends. This CDR3 has 16 amino acids. The DNA of the CDR3 is TGTGCCAGCAGCTTACCGCTGCAGCCCTACAGAGATGAGCAGTTCTTC. Amino acids: CASSLPLQPYRDEQFF.

The rearrangement uses TRBV11-2 and TRBJ1-6, with D unresolved. From germline, CDR1 is SGHAT and CDR2 FQNNGV. The CDR3 has 15 amino acids. Trimming took 5 bases from V and 3 from J, leaving 11 bases between them. The CDR3, as DNA: TGTGCCAGCAGCGCTTGGACCGACTATAATTCACCCCTCCACTTT. This sequence encodes CASSAWTDYNSPLHF.

The chain links TRBV7-9 to TRBJ2-7; D might be TRBD1 (6 bases). The CDR3 covers 15 residues. Trimming stripped 4 bases from V and 4 bases from J, with 17 bases between. Germline CDR1 and CDR2: SEHNR and FQNEAQ (reference sequence). CDR3 sequence: CASSSRWDTKYEQYF. CDR3 nucleotides: TGTGCCAGCAGCTCCAGATGGGACACGAAGTACGAGCAGTACTTC.